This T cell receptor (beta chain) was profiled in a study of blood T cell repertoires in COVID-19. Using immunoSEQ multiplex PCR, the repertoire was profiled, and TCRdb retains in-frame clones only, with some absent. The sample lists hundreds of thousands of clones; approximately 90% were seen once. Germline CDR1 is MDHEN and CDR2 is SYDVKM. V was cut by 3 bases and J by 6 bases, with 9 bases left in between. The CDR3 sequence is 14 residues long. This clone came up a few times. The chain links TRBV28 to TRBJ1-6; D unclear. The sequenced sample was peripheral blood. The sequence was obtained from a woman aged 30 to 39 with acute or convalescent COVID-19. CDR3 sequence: CASSFPGSNSPLHF. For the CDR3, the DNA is TGTGCCAGCAGTTTCCCGGGTAGTAATTCACCCCTCCACTTT.